This T cell receptor (beta chain) was sequenced for a study of shared clonotypes between healthy human individuals. Study conclusions and caveats: What naive subsets generally showed was a larger estimated richness than memory subsets showed. Clonotypes shared by all four sorted-subset donors had higher generation probabilities than non-shared clonotypes.

The CDR3 has 17 residues. V was pared by 4 bases and J by 4 bases, with 12 bases of the junction left unmatched. Looked up from germline, CDR1 is SGDLS and CDR2 is YYNGEE. Method: immunoSEQ multiplex PCR; TCRdb's copy keeps in-frame clones and lacks some. Of just over 2,000,000 clones listed, roughly 96% are singletons. Notes on this clone: Its antigen is unidentified.

The sequencing sample was made of naive CD4+ T cells sorted from blood. Noted subset: CD45RA+ positively selected. This chain links TRBV9 with TRBJ1-2; the match to TRBD1 covers 11 bases. The clonotype was recovered from a man between 18 and 35 years old in good health. This CDR3 reads CASSLALGQGVFYGYTF. The CDR3 coding sequence is TGTGCCAGCAGCCTTGCGCTGGGACAGGGGGTTTTCTATGGCTACACCTTC. Combining the CDR3 with reference TRBV9 and TRBJ1-2 gives the whole variable domain DSGVTQTPKHLITATGQRVTLRCSPRSGDLSVYWYQQSLDQGLQFLIQYYNGEERAKGNILERFSAQQFPDLHSELNLSSLELGDSALYFCASSLALGQGVFYGYTFGSGTRLTVV.